This is a list of T cell receptor beta chains from one sample in a study of cytomegalovirus exposure and HLA in healthy donors. TCRdb's table, derived via immunoSEQ multiplex PCR, lists solely in-frame clones and lacks some. This sample has fewer than 250,000 clones, with about 86% found just once. The sample comprised PBMCs. These receptors were taken from a man between 18 and 29 years old in good health and CMV-seronegative. Both conserved end residues are part of each CDR3. D genes are given only for firm matches. Expanded clones are given a class, and other clones once, few, many or no size at all.

length: 12
D: .
V: TRBV6-5
J: TRBJ2-7
size: .
CDR3: CASSISPSEQYF
DNA: TGTGCCAGCAGTATCTCTCCCTCCGAGCAGTACTTC

length: 14
D: TRBD2
V: TRBV4-1
J: TRBJ2-7
size: .
CDR3: CATEWTSGCYEQYF
DNA: TGCGCCACCGAATGGACTAGCGGGTGCTACGAGCAGTACTTC

length: 14
D: TRBD1
V: TRBV6-1
J: TRBJ1-1
size: .
CDR3: CASRAGQRYTEAFF
DNA: TGTGCCAGCAGGGCGGGACAGAGGTACACTGAAGCTTTCTTT

length: 15
D: .
V: TRBV9
J: TRBJ1-1
size: .
CDR3: CASSVVGGLNTEAFF
DNA: TGTGCCAGCAGCGTAGTCGGGGGGCTGAACACTGAAGCTTTCTTT

length: 16
D: .
V: TRBV6-5
J: TRBJ2-1
size: .
CDR3: CASSSSLAGGYNEQFF
DNA: .

length: 14
D: TRBD1
V: TRBV19
J: TRBJ1-6
size: .
CDR3: CASRETGSNSPLHF
DNA: TGTGCCAGTAGAGAGACAGGGAGTAATTCACCCCTCCACTTT

length: 17
D: TRBD2
V: TRBV9
J: TRBJ2-3
size: .
CDR3: CASSPGLAGGYTDTQYF
DNA: TGTGCCAGCAGCCCCGGACTAGCGGGAGGATACACAGATACGCAGTATTTT

length: 17
D: .
V: TRBV27
J: TRBJ2-6
size: .
CDR3: CASSLDRQASGANVLTF
DNA: TGTGCCAGCAGTTTAGATCGCCAGGCATCTGGGGCCAACGTCCTGACTTTC

length: 16
D: TRBD2
V: TRBV5-4
J: TRBJ2-5
size: .
CDR3: CASSRKAPGGQETQYF
DNA: TGTGCCAGCAGCCGCAAAGCCCCGGGAGGCCAAGAGACCCAGTACTTC

length: 14
D: .
V: TRBV29-1
J: TRBJ2-1
size: .
CDR3: CSVERELSYNEQFF
DNA: TGCAGCGTTGAGAGGGAACTATCCTACAATGAGCAGTTCTTC

length: 14
D: TRBD1
V: TRBV19
J: TRBJ2-7
size: .
CDR3: CASTASQGAGEQYF
DNA: TGTGCCAGTACTGCGAGTCAGGGGGCGGGCGAGCAGTACTTC

length: 16
D: TRBD2
V: TRBV30
J: TRBJ2-1
size: .
CDR3: CAWRVLTSGISGEQFF
DNA: TGTGCCTGGAGAGTACTGACTAGCGGGATTTCGGGTGAGCAGTTCTTC

length: 12
D: .
V: TRBV29-1
J: TRBJ2-7
size: many
CDR3: CSGGDGEVEQYF
DNA: TGCAGCGGGGGGGACGGTGAGGTCGAGCAGTACTTC

length: 13
D: .
V: TRBV5-1
J: TRBJ2-5
size: .
CDR3: CASSQGSTETQYF
DNA: TGCGCCAGCAGCCAGGGTTCAACGGAGACCCAGTACTTC

length: 15
D: TRBD1
V: TRBV11-2
J: TRBJ2-7
size: .
CDR3: CASSLVPGQAYEQYF
DNA: TGTGCCAGCAGCTTAGTCCCGGGACAGGCCTACGAGCAGTACTTC

length: 14
D: .
V: TRBV9
J: TRBJ2-3
size: .
CDR3: CASSVGLSTDTQYF
DNA: TGTGCCAGCAGCGTAGGACTGAGCACAGATACGCAGTATTTT

length: 14
D: TRBD1
V: TRBV19
J: TRBJ1-5
size: .
CDR3: CASSPRTGNQPQHF
DNA: TGTGCCAGTAGTCCTAGGACAGGGAATCAGCCCCAGCATTTT

length: 12
D: TRBD1
V: TRBV13
J: TRBJ1-6
size: .
CDR3: CATGQGSSPLHF
DNA: TGTGCCACCGGACAGGGGAGTTCACCCCTCCACTTT

length: 11
D: .
V: TRBV20-1
J: TRBJ1-1
size: .
CDR3: CSVSDTDEAFF
DNA: TGCAGTGTCTCCGACACCGATGAAGCTTTCTTT

length: 15
D: .
V: TRBV9
J: TRBJ1-2
size: .
CDR3: CASSVAPREDYGYTF
DNA: TGTGCCAGCAGCGTAGCCCCCAGGGAGGACTATGGCTACACCTTC

length: 18
D: TRBD2
V: TRBV5-8
J: TRBJ2-5
size: .
CDR3: CASSQGDYSGRLQETQYF
DNA: TGTGCCAGCAGCCAGGGTGACTACAGCGGGAGACTCCAAGAGACCCAGTACTTC

length: 13
D: TRBD1
V: TRBV18
J: TRBJ1-1
size: .
CDR3: CASSPPDRVEAFF
DNA: TGTGCCAGCTCACCACCCGACAGGGTAGAGGCTTTCTTT

length: 14
D: .
V: TRBV5-6
J: TRBJ2-5
size: .
CDR3: CASCWLSGQETQYF
DNA: TGTGCCAGCTGTTGGTTGAGCGGGCAAGAGACCCAGTACTTC

length: 16
D: TRBD2
V: TRBV7-2
J: TRBJ2-7
size: .
CDR3: CASSLLAGGVHYEQYF
DNA: TGTGCCAGCAGCCTCCTAGCGGGAGGGGTACACTACGAGCAGTACTTC

length: 13
D: .
V: TRBV2
J: TRBJ2-2
size: .
CDR3: CASKLSPPGELFF
DNA: TGTGCCAGCAAGCTGTCACCCCCCGGGGAGCTGTTTTTT

length: 15
D: .
V: TRBV6-5
J: TRBJ1-6
size: .
CDR3: CASSYLSGGFSPLHF
DNA: TGTGCCAGCAGTTACCTCAGCGGGGGTTTTTCACCCCTCCACTTT

length: 15
D: .
V: TRBV15
J: TRBJ2-7
size: .
CDR3: CATSNSQGIVYEQYF
DNA: TGTGCCACCAGCAATTCCCAGGGGATAGTATACGAGCAGTACTTC

length: 12
D: TRBD2
V: TRBV10-3
J: TRBJ2-7
size: .
CDR3: CAIKAGGNEQYF
DNA: TGTGCCATCAAAGCGGGAGGCAACGAGCAGTACTTC

length: 15
D: TRBD1
V: TRBV6-1
J: TRBJ1-1
size: .
CDR3: CASSDGTGMGTEAFF
DNA: TGTGCCAGCAGTGATGGGACAGGGATGGGCACTGAAGCTTTCTTT

length: 15
D: .
V: TRBV5-1
J: TRBJ1-1
size: once
CDR3: CASSQQTGMNTEAFF
DNA: TGCGCCAGCAGCCAACAGACAGGAATGAACACTGAAGCTTTCTTT

length: 13
D: .
V: TRBV28
J: TRBJ1-5
size: .
CDR3: CASSLITGGPQHF
DNA: TGTGCCAGCAGTTTAATTACGGGAGGGCCCCAGCATTTT

length: 12
D: TRBD1
V: TRBV6-5
J: TRBJ1-2
size: .
CDR3: CASSYTGQGYTF
DNA: TGTGCCAGCAGTTACACGGGACAGGGCTACACCTTC

length: 16
D: TRBD2
V: TRBV27
J: TRBJ2-2
size: .
CDR3: CASSLSSGRNTGELFF
DNA: TGTGCCAGCAGTTTATCTAGCGGGAGGAACACCGGGGAGCTGTTTTTT

length: 15
D: .
V: TRBV28
J: TRBJ2-1
size: .
CDR3: CASSLPGPSYNEQFF
DNA: TGTGCCAGCAGTTTGCCTGGGCCCTCCTACAATGAGCAGTTCTTC

length: 14
D: .
V: TRBV29-1
J: TRBJ1-2
size: .
CDR3: CSAERGPGGAGYTF
DNA: TGCAGCGCCGAGCGGGGACCCGGGGGCGCTGGCTACACCTTC

length: 15
D: .
V: TRBV6-5
J: TRBJ1-6
size: .
CDR3: CASTFKSLGNSPLHF
DNA: TGTGCCAGCACTTTCAAGTCCCTCGGGAATTCACCCCTCCACTTT

length: 15
D: TRBD1
V: TRBV7-2
J: TRBJ1-2
size: once
CDR3: CASSGRDRGLHGYTF
DNA: TGTGCCAGCAGCGGGAGGGACAGGGGGCTCCATGGCTACACCTTC